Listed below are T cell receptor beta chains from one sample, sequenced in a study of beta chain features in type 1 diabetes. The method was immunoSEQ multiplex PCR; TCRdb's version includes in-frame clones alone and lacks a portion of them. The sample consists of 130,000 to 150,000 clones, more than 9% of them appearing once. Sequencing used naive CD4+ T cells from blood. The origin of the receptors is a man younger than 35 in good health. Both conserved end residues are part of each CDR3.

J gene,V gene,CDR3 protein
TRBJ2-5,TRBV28,CASSSQERGLGVTQYF
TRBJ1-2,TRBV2,CASSPGSGYTF
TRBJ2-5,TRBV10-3,CAISPSGGPQTQYF
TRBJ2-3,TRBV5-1,CASSLGSVTDTQYF
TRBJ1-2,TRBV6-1,CASRPTGSDGYTF
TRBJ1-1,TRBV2,CASRDSFMNTEAFF
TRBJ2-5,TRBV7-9,CASNQGTDQETQYF
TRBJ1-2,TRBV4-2,CASSQDRGEFRGYTF
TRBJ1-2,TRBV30,CAWSATGHPYGYTF
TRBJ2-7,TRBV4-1,CASSPDRTYEQYF
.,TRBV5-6,CASSYRQGTSSYEQYF
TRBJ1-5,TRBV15,CATSTDRGYQPQHF
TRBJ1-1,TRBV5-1,CASSFQGKDEAFF
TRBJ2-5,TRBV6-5,CASSYPGGTQYF
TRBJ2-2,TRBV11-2,CASSSQAGELFF
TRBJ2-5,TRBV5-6,CASSLVQGLGETQYF
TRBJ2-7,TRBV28,CASADPRQGFYEQYF
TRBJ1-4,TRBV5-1,CASSLTGRDEKLFF
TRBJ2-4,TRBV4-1,CASSQDRRAGVLAKNIQYF
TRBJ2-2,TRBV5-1,CASSLDRGVTGELFF
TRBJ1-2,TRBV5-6,CASSLGHINYGYTF
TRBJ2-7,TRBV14,CASSPNSYEQYF
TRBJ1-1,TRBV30,CAWISGTEAFF
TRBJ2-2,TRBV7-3,CASSPSGTNTGELFF
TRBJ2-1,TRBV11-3,CASSRRGGAYNEQFF
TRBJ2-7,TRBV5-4,CASSFRDRGGEQYF
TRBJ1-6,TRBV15,CATSRDGAAANSPLHF
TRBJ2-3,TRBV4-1,CASSQDGVAGATDTQYF
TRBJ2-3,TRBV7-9,CASSLIIAGEDTQYF
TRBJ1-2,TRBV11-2,CASSLPLGGNYGYTF
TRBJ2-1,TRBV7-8,CASSLAGGRVEQFF
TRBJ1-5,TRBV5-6,CASSTRTANSNQPQHF
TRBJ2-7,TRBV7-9,CAGGSQEQSYEQYF
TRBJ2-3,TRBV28,CATRGTDTQYF
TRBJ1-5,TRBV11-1,CASSTGTNQPQHF
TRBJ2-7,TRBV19,CASSATADAYEQYF
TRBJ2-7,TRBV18,CASSRAHGTDGFYEQYF
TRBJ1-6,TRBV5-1,CASSSGDRVGSPLHF
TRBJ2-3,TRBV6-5,CASSTTSGAAQYF
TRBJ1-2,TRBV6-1,CASSTRGRVNGYTF
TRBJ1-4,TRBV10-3,CAIRGVFGEKLFF
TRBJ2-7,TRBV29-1,CSVDETGPYEQYF
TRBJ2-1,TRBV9,CASSVPGSRNEQFF
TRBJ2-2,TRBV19,CASSIATGRYTGELFF
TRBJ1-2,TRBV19,CASSTTGNYGYTF
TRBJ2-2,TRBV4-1,CASSEQGFANTGELFF
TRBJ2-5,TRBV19,CASSKTSGAQETQYF
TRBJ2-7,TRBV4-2,CASSPNYSGASSYEQYF
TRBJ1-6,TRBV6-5,CASSYVGQPPGSPLHF